Listed here are 14 T cell receptor beta chains from one sample, sequenced in a study of blood T cell repertoires in COVID-19. Repertoires were generated with immunoSEQ multiplex PCR, while TCRdb's copy carries only in-frame clones and drops some. The sample includes fewer than 250,000 clones, around four fifths seen only once; the top ten take 4% to 5%. Sequencing input: peripheral blood. The receptor source for this set is a woman aged 65 to 85 with acute or convalescent COVID-19.

The chain employs TRBV7-9 and TRBJ1-2, with 8 bases that match TRBD1. CDR3 size: 15 residues. The ends lost 4 bases at V and 4 bases at J; junction bases unmatched: 8. The V gene's germline CDR1 is SEHNR and CDR2 FQNEAQ (reference sequence). The CDR3 region is CASSSLTGAGYGYTF. CDR3 nucleotide sequence: TGTGCCAGCAGCTCCCTGACAGGGGCGGGCTATGGCTACACCTTC.

The gene calls are TRBV15 and TRBJ2-7, with 9 bases matching TRBD1. The ends lost 3 bases at V and 0 bases at J; junction bases unmatched: 6. CDR1 is LNHNV and CDR2 is YYDKDF in the germline V gene (reference sequence). The CDR3 has 16 residues. The CDR3 region is CATSRPGTGNSYEQYF. The CDR3 nucleotides read TGTGCCACCAGCAGGCCCGGGACAGGGAACTCCTACGAGCAGTACTTC.

A single count supports this clone. The chain combines TRBV6-5 with TRBJ1-5, with D possibly being TRBD1 (5 bases). Trimming shortened V by 2 bases and J by 6 bases, and 11 bases separated the two germline ends. CDR1 is MNHEY and CDR2 is SVGAGI in the germline V gene. The CDR3 runs 14 residues. The CDR3 DNA is TGTGCCAGCAGTTACCAAGCAAGGGGTCAGCCCCAGCATTTT. This gives the protein CASSYQARGQPQHF.

The chain is built from TRBV4-2 and TRBJ1-1; D remains unclear. Trimming took off 5 bases at V and 1 base at J, with 14 bases between the two ends. This CDR3 has 15 residues. Germline V gene lookup returns CDR1 LGHNA and CDR2 YNFKEQ. In DNA, the CDR3 is TGTGCCAGCAGCGTAAGCGGGTCCTGGAACACTGAAGCTTTCTTT. Amino acid sequence: CASSVSGSWNTEAFF.

This sequence joins TRBV7-9 and TRBJ1-2; 10 nucleotides match TRBD1. CDR1 and CDR2 (germline): SEHNR, FQNEAQ (reference sequence). Trimming took 4 bases from V and 3 from J; bases not matched to a gene: 5. The CDR3 has 15 residues. The CDR3 nucleotides read TGTGCCAGCAGCTGGGACAGGGGCAACTACTATGGCTACACCTTC. Protein sequence: CASSWDRGNYYGYTF.

This chain uses TRBV7-9 with TRBJ1-4, with 7 bases lining up with TRBD1. V was clipped by 2 bases and J by 8 bases; unmatched bases: 8. CDR3 size: 15 residues. CDR1 is SEHNR, CDR2 FQNEAQ, per germline (reference sequence). The DNA of the CDR3 is TGTGCCAGCAGCTTACGCGGGGCAGGGGGAGAAAAACTGTTTTTT. Its translation: CASSLRGAGGEKLFF.

This clone was detected a few times. V and J are TRBV7-2 and TRBJ1-1; the D gene is possibly TRBD1 (6 bases). The germline V and J ends were trimmed by 5 bases and 4 bases, with 17 bases remaining between them. Germline values: CDR1 SGHTA, CDR2 FQGNSA. The CDR3 consists of 15 residues. The CDR3 sequence is CASSPPGGGLTEAFF. The CDR3 DNA reads as TGTGCCAGCAGCCCGCCCGGGGGGGGGCTCACTGAAGCTTTCTTT.

A few counts support this clone. The chain links TRBV2 to TRBJ1-2; tentatively, D is TRBD1 (5 bases). Germline assignment: CDR1 SNHLY and CDR2 FYNNEI. The V end lost 7 bases, the J end lost 6 bases, and 12 bases lay between the germline ends. The CDR3 totals 12 residues. The CDR3 DNA reads TGTGCCAGCAATATGCAGGGCAATGGCTACACCTTC. Translated: CASNMQGNGYTF.

This clone has a handful of counts. Other nucleotide sequences from this sample produce the same CDR3. The chain uses TRBV6-1 and TRBJ1-2; possibly TRBD1 for D (5 bases). Germline loops: CDR1 MNHNS, CDR2 SASEGT. The CDR3 spans 13 residues. V lost 2 bases and J 4 bases, leaving 8 bases between the germline ends. CDR3: CASSERGSYGYTF. CDR3 DNA: TGTGCCAGCAGTGAAAGGGGATCCTATGGCTACACCTTC.

The chain employs TRBV7-8 and TRBJ1-6; D might be TRBD1 (5 bases). CDR3 size: 14 residues. Germline V gene lookup returns CDR1 SGHVS and CDR2 FQNEAQ. V shed 5 bases and J shed 6 bases, with 11 bases lying between them. CDR3 protein: CASSRDSLNSPLHF. DNA of the CDR3: TGTGCCAGCAGCCGAGACAGCCTTAATTCACCCCTCCACTTT.

The V and J genes are TRBV7-2 and TRBJ1-2, with TRBD1 as a possible D gene (6 bases). The CDR3 covers 16 residues. V was pared by 2 bases and J by 0 bases, with 13 bases between. Germline loops: CDR1 SGHTA, CDR2 FQGNSA. CDR3 DNA sequence: TGTGCCAGCAGCTTATCTCCACAGGGAACTAACTATGGCTACACCTTC. It codes for CASSLSPQGTNYGYTF.

The rearrangement links TRBV5-1 to TRBJ2-1, with 11 bases lining up with TRBD2. V dropped 0 bases and J dropped 2; count of bases not matched to a gene: 7. The germline CDR1 and CDR2 sequences are SGHRS and YFSETQ. CDR3 length: 18 residues. This chain's CDR3 is CASSLASTSGGPYNEQFF. The CDR3 DNA sequence: TGCGCCAGCAGCTTGGCCTCCACTAGCGGGGGCCCCTACAATGAGCAGTTCTTC.

The CDR3: CASRARGRSFYNEQFF. The CDR3 region has the DNA TGTGCCAGCAGGGCAAGGGGCAGGTCATTCTACAATGAGCAGTTCTTC. This rearrangement joins TRBV2 to TRBJ2-1; a possible D gene is TRBD1 (5 bases). The germline gives CDR1 SNHLY, CDR2 FYNNEI. V was pared by 6 bases and J by 3 bases, with 18 bases between. This CDR3 contains 16 residues. Supplemented by reference TRBV2 and TRBJ2-1, the full variable domain reads EPEVTQTPSHQVTQMGQEVILRCVPISNHLYFYWYRQILGQKVEFLVSFYNNEISEKSEIFDDQFSVERPDGSNFTLKIRSTKLEDSAMYFCASRARGRSFYNEQFFGPGTRLTVL.

In nucleotides, the CDR3 is TGCGCCAGCAGTCCTGACAGGGGGCATTCTGGAAACACCATATATTTT. This gives the protein CASSPDRGHSGNTIYF. The gene calls are TRBV5-1 and TRBJ1-3, with 10 bases that match TRBD1. CDR1 SGHRS and CDR2 YFSETQ come from the germline V gene. The V gene end was trimmed by 5 bases and the J gene end by 1 base; junction bases not matched to a gene: 6. The CDR3 spans 16 residues.